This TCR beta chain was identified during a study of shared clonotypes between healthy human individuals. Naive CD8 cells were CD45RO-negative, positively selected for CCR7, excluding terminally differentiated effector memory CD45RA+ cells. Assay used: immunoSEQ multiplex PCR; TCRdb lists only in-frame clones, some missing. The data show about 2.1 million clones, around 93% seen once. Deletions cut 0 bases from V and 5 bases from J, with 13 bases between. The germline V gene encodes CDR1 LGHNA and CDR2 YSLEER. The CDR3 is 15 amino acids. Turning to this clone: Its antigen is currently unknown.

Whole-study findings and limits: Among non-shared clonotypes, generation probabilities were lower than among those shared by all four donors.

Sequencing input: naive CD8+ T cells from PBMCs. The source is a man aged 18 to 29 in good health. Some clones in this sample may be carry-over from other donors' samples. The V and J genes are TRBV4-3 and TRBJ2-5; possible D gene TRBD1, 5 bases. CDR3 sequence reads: CASSQDRRVGETQYF. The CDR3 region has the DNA TGCGCCAGCAGCCAAGATCGCAGGGTCGGGGAGACCCAGTACTTC.